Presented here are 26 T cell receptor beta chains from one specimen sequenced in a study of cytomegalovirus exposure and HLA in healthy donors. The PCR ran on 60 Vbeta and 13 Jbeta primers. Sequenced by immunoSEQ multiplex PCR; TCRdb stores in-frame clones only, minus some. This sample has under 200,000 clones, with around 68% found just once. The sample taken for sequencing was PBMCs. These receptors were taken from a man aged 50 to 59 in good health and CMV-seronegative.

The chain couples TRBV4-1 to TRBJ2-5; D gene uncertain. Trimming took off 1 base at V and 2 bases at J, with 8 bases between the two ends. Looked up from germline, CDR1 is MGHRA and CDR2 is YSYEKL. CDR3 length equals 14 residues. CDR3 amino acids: CASSQGAAQETQYF. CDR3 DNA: TGCGCCAGCAGCCAAGGGGCAGCACAAGAGACCCAGTACTTC.

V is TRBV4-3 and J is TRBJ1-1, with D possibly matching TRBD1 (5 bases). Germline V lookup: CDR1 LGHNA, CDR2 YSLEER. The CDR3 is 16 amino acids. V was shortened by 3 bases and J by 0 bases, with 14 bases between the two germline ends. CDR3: CASSQEKGLVNTEAFF. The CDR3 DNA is TGCGCCAGCAGCCAGGAGAAGGGGTTGGTGAACACTGAAGCTTTCTTT.

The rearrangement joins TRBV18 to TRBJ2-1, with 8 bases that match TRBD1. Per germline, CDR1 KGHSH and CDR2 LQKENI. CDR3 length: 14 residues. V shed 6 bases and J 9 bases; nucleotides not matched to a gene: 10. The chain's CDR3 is CASSPTGGRGEQFF. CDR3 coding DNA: TGTGCCAGCTCCCCAACAGGGGGTCGAGGTGAGCAGTTCTTC.

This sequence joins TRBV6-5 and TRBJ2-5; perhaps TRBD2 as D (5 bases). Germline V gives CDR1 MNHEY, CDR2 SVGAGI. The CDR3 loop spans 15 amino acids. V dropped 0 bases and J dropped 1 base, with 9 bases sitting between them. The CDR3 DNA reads TGTGCCAGCAGTTACTCCGGGAACGTCCAAGAGACCCAGTACTTC. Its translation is CASSYSGNVQETQYF.

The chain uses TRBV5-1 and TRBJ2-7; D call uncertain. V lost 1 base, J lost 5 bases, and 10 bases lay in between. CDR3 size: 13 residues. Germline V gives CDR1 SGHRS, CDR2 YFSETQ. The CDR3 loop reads CASSLSSPDEQYF. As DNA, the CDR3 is TGCGCCAGCAGCTTGTCCAGTCCTGACGAGCAGTACTTC. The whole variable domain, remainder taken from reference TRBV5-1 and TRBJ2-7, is KAGVTQTPRYLIKTRGQQVTLSCSPISGHRSVSWYQQTPGQGLQFLFEYFSETQRNKGNFPGRFSGRQFSNSRSEMNVSTLELGDSALYLCASSLSSPDEQYFGPGTRLTVT.

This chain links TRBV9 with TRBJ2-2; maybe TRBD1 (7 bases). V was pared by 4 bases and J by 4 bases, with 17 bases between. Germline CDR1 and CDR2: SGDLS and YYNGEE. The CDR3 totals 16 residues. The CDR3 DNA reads TGTGCCAGCAGCCACACGGGGCAGGGGGGCACCGGGGAGCTGTTTTTT. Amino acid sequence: CASSHTGQGGTGELFF.

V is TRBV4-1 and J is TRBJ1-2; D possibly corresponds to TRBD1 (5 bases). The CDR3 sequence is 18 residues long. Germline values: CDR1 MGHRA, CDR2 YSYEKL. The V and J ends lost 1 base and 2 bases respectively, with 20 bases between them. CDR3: CASSQGSWTKMENYGYTF. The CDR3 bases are TGCGCCAGCAGCCAAGGGTCATGGACAAAGATGGAAAACTATGGCTACACCTTC.

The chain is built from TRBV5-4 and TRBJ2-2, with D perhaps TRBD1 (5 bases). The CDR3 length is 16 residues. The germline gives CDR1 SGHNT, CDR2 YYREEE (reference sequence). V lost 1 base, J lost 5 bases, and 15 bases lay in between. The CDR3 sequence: CASSLPGSQATGELFF. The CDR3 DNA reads TGTGCCAGCAGCTTGCCAGGGTCTCAGGCGACCGGGGAGCTGTTTTTT.

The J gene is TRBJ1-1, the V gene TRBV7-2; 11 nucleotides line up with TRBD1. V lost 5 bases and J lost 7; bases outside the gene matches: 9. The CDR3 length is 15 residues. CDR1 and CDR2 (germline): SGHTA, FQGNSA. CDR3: CASSPGGTGGNEAFF. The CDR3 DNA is TGTGCCAGCAGCCCGGGGGGGACAGGGGGTAATGAAGCTTTCTTT.

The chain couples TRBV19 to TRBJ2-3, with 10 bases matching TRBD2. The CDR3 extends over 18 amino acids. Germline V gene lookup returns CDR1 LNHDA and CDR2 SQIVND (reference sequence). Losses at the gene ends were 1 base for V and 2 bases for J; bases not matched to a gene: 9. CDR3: CASSIARVSGGITDTQYF. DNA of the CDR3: TGTGCCAGTAGTATAGCCCGGGTTAGCGGGGGGATCACAGATACGCAGTATTTT.

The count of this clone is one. Here the CDR3 DNA reads TGTGCCAGCAGTTCAGTCGGCGGGCGGGCGACAGATACGCAGTATTTT. This gives the protein CASSSVGGRATDTQYF. V is TRBV6-5 and J is TRBJ2-3; possibly TRBD2 for D (5 bases). CDR1 is MNHEY and CDR2 is SVGAGI in the germline V gene. V gave up 4 bases and J gave up 3 bases, with 17 bases separating them. The CDR3 has 16 amino acids.

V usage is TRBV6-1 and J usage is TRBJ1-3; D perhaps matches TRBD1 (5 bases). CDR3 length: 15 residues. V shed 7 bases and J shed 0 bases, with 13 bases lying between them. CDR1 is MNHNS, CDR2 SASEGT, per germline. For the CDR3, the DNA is TGTGCCAGCACCGAAAGACAGTTCTCTGGAAACACCATATATTTT. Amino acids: CASTERQFSGNTIYF.

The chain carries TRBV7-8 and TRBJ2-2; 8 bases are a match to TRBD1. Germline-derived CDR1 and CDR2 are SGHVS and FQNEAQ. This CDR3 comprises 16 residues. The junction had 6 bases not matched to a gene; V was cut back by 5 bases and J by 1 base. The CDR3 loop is CASSPRTGLNTGELFF. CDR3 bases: TGTGCCAGCAGCCCTCGGACAGGGCTGAACACCGGGGAGCTGTTTTTT.

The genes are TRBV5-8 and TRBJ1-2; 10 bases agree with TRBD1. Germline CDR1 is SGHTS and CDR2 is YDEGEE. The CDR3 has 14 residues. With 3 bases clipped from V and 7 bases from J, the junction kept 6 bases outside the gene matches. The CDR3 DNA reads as TGTGCCAGCAGCTATCGGGACAGGGGACTTGGCTACACCTTC. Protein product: CASSYRDRGLGYTF.

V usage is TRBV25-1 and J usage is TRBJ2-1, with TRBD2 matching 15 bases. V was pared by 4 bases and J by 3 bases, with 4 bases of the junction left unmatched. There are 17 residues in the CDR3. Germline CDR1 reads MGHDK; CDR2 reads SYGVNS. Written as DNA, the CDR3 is TGTGCCAGCAGTGTTGGGACTAGCGGGGGGTTCTACAATGAGCAGTTCTTC. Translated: CASSVGTSGGFYNEQFF.

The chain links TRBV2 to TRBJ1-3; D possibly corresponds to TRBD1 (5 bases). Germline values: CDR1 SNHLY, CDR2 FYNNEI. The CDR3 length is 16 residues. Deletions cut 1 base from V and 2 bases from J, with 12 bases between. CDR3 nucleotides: TGTGCCAGCAGTGAAGGCGGGGGGTTCGCTGGAAACACCATATATTTT. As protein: CASSEGGGFAGNTIYF.

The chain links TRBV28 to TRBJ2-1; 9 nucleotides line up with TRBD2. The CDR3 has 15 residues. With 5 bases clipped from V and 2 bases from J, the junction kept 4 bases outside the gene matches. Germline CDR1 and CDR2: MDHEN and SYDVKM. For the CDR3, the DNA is TGTGCCAGCAGTCAAGGCGGGGGGGCCTACAATGAGCAGTTCTTC. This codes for CASSQGGGAYNEQFF.

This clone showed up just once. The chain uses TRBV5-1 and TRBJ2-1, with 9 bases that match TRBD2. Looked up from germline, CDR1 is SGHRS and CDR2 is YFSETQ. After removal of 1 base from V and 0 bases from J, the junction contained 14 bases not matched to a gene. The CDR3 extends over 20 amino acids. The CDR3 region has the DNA TGCGCCAGCAGCTTGTCCGTGACAGCGGGGGGCCTTTTCTCCTACAATGAGCAGTTCTTC. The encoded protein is CASSLSVTAGGLFSYNEQFF.

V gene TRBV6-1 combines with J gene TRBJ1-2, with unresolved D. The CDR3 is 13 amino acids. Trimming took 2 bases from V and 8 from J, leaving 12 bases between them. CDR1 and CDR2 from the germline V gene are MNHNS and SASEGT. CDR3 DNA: TGTGCCAGCAGTGAACGGAGTAGATCAGGCTACACCTTC. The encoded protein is CASSERSRSGYTF.

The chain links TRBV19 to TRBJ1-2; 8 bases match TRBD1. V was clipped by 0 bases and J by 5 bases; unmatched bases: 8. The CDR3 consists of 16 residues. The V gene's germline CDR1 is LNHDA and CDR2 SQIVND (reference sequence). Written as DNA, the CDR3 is TGTGCCAGTAGTATAGAGCAGGGGGCGTACCTTTATGGCTACACCTTC. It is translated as CASSIEQGAYLYGYTF.

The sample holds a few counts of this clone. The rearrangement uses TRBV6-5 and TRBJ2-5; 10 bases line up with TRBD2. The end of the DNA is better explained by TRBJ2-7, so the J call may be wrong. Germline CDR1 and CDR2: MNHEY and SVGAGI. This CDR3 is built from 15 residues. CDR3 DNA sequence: TGTGCCAGCAGTTACTCAGCGGGAGGGACCTACGAGCAGTACTTC. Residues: CASSYSAGGTYEQYF.

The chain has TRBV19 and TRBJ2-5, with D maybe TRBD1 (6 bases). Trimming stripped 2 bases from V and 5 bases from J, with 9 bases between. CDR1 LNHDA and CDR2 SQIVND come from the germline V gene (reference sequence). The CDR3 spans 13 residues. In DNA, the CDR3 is TGTGCCAGTAGTATAACAGGGTCGGAGACCCAGTACTTC. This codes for CASSITGSETQYF.

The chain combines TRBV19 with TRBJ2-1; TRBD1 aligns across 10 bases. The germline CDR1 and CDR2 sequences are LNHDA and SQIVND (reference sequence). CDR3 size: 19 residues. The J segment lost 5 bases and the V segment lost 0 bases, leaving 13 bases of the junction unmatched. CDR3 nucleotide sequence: TGTGCCAGTAGTATAGACCCGGGACAGGGGAAGGTTGTCGACAATGAGCAGTTCTTC. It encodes CASSIDPGQGKVVDNEQFF.

Here the CDR3 reads CASSLSGSETQYF. The CDR3 nucleotides read TGCGCCAGCAGCTTAAGTGGGAGTGAGACCCAGTACTTC. This sequence joins TRBV5-1 and TRBJ2-5; a weak D match, TRBD2 (5 bases). Germline V gene sequence: CDR1 SGHRS, CDR2 YFSETQ. The V and J ends lost 2 bases and 5 bases respectively, with 10 bases between them. This CDR3 has 13 residues.

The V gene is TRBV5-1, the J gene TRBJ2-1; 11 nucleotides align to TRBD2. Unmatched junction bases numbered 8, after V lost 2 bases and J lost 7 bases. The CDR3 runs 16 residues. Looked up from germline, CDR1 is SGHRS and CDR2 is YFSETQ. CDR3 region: CASSLPGLADGNEQFF. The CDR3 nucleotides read TGCGCCAGCAGCTTACCGGGACTAGCGGACGGGAATGAGCAGTTCTTC. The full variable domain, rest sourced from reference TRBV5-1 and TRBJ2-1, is KAGVTQTPRYLIKTRGQQVTLSCSPISGHRSVSWYQQTPGQGLQFLFEYFSETQRNKGNFPGRFSGRQFSNSRSEMNVSTLELGDSALYLCASSLPGLADGNEQFFGPGTRLTVL.

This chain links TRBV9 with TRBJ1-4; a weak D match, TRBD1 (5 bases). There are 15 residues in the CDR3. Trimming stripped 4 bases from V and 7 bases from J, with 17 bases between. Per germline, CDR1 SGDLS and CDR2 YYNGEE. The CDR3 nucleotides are TGTGCCAGCAGCCCCGGGAGGCAGGGTGGTGAAAAACTGTTTTTT. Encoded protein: CASSPGRQGGEKLFF.